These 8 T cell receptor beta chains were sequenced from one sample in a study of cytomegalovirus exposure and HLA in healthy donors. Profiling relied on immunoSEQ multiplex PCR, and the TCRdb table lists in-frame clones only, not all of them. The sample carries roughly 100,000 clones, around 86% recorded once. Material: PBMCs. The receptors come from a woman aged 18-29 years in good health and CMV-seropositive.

CDR3 sequence reads: CASSLESRTLSYNEQFF. The CDR3 DNA reads as TGTGCCAGCAGCTTGGAGTCCAGGACTCTCTCCTACAATGAGCAGTTCTTC. V is TRBV5-4 and J is TRBJ2-1; maybe TRBD2 (5 bases). Deletions cut 0 bases from V and 0 bases from J, with 13 bases between. The germline V gene has CDR1 SGHNT and CDR2 YYREEE (reference sequence). CDR3 size: 17 residues.

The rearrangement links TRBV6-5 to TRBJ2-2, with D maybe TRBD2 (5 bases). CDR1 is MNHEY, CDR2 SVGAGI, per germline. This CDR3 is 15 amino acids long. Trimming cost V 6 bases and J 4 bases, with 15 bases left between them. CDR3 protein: CASRTGRTSTGELFF. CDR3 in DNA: TGTGCCAGCAGGACCGGACGGACTTCCACCGGGGAGCTGTTTTTT.

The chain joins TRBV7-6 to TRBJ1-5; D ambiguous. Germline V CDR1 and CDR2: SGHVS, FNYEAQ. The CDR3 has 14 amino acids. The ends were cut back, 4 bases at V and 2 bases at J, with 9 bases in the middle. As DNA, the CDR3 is TGTGCCAGCAGCTCGCGGGGTGGCAATCAGCCCCAGCATTTT. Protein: CASSSRGGNQPQHF.

This CDR3 reads CASSPGTGSYNEKLFF. For the CDR3, the DNA is TGCGCCAGCAGCCCCGGGACAGGGTCATATAATGAAAAACTGTTTTTT. The chain is built from TRBV5-1 and TRBJ1-4; 9 bases match TRBD1. CDR1 is SGHRS and CDR2 is YFSETQ in the germline V gene. V dropped 4 bases and J dropped 4; count of bases not matched to a gene: 8. The CDR3 length is 16 residues. The whole variable domain, remainder taken from reference TRBV5-1 and TRBJ1-4, is KAGVTQTPRYLIKTRGQQVTLSCSPISGHRSVSWYQQTPGQGLQFLFEYFSETQRNKGNFPGRFSGRQFSNSRSEMNVSTLELGDSALYLCASSPGTGSYNEKLFFGSGTQLSVL.

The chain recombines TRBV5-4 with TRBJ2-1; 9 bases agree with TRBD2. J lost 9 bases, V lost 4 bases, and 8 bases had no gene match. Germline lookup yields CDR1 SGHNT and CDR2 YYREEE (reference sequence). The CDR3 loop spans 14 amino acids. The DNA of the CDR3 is TGTGCCAGCAGCACCGGGACTAGCTACGGTGAGCAGTTCTTC. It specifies CASSTGTSYGEQFF.

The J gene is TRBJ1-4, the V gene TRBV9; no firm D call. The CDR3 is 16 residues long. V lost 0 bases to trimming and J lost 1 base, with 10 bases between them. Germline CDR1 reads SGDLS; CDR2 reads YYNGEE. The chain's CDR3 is CASSVDLGRTNEKLFF. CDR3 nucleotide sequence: TGTGCCAGCAGCGTAGATCTGGGGAGAACTAATGAAAAACTGTTTTTT.

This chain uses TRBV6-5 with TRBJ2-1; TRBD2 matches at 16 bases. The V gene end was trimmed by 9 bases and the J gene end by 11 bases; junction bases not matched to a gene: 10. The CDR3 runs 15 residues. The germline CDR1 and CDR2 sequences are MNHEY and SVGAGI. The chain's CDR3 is CASCPPGLAGGQQFF. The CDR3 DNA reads TGTGCCAGTTGTCCCCCGGGACTAGCGGGAGGGCAGCAGTTCTTC.

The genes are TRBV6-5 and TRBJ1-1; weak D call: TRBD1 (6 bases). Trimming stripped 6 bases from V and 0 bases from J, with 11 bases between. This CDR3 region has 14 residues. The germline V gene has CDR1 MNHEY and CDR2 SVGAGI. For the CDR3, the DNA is TGTGCCAGCAGGGACAGCCTAATGAACACTGAAGCTTTCTTT. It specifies CASRDSLMNTEAFF.